This T cell receptor (beta chain) was observed in a study of shared clonotypes between healthy human individuals. Findings and limits, study-wide: It was expected that sequencing depth would affect clonotype sharing among donors. Sampling used blood alone; tissue repertoires probably differ.

Note on this clone: The antigen is not known.

An assay was performed, and its level was deep. The authors ran unsorted PBMC replicate PCRs on about 300 ng DNA, approximately 30,000 T cell genomes. Libraries were prepared by immunoSEQ multiplex PCR; TCRdb keeps only in-frame clonotypes and omits some of them. This sample yields some 530,000 clones, of which about 72% are seen a single time; 12% belongs to the top ten. In germline, CDR1 is MDHEN, CDR2 SYDVKM. The CDR3 length is 14 residues. With V trimmed by 1 base and J by 5 bases, 2 bases remained unmatched. Sequencing was performed on PBMCs. The chain links TRBV28 to TRBJ1-1; 9 bases agree with TRBD1. The TCR originated in a woman aged 40 to 55 in good health. Some clones in this sample may be carry-over from other donors' samples. For the CDR3, the DNA is TGTGCCAGCAGTTTATATGGGACAGGGACTGAAGCTTTCTTT. This translates into CASSLYGTGTEAFF.